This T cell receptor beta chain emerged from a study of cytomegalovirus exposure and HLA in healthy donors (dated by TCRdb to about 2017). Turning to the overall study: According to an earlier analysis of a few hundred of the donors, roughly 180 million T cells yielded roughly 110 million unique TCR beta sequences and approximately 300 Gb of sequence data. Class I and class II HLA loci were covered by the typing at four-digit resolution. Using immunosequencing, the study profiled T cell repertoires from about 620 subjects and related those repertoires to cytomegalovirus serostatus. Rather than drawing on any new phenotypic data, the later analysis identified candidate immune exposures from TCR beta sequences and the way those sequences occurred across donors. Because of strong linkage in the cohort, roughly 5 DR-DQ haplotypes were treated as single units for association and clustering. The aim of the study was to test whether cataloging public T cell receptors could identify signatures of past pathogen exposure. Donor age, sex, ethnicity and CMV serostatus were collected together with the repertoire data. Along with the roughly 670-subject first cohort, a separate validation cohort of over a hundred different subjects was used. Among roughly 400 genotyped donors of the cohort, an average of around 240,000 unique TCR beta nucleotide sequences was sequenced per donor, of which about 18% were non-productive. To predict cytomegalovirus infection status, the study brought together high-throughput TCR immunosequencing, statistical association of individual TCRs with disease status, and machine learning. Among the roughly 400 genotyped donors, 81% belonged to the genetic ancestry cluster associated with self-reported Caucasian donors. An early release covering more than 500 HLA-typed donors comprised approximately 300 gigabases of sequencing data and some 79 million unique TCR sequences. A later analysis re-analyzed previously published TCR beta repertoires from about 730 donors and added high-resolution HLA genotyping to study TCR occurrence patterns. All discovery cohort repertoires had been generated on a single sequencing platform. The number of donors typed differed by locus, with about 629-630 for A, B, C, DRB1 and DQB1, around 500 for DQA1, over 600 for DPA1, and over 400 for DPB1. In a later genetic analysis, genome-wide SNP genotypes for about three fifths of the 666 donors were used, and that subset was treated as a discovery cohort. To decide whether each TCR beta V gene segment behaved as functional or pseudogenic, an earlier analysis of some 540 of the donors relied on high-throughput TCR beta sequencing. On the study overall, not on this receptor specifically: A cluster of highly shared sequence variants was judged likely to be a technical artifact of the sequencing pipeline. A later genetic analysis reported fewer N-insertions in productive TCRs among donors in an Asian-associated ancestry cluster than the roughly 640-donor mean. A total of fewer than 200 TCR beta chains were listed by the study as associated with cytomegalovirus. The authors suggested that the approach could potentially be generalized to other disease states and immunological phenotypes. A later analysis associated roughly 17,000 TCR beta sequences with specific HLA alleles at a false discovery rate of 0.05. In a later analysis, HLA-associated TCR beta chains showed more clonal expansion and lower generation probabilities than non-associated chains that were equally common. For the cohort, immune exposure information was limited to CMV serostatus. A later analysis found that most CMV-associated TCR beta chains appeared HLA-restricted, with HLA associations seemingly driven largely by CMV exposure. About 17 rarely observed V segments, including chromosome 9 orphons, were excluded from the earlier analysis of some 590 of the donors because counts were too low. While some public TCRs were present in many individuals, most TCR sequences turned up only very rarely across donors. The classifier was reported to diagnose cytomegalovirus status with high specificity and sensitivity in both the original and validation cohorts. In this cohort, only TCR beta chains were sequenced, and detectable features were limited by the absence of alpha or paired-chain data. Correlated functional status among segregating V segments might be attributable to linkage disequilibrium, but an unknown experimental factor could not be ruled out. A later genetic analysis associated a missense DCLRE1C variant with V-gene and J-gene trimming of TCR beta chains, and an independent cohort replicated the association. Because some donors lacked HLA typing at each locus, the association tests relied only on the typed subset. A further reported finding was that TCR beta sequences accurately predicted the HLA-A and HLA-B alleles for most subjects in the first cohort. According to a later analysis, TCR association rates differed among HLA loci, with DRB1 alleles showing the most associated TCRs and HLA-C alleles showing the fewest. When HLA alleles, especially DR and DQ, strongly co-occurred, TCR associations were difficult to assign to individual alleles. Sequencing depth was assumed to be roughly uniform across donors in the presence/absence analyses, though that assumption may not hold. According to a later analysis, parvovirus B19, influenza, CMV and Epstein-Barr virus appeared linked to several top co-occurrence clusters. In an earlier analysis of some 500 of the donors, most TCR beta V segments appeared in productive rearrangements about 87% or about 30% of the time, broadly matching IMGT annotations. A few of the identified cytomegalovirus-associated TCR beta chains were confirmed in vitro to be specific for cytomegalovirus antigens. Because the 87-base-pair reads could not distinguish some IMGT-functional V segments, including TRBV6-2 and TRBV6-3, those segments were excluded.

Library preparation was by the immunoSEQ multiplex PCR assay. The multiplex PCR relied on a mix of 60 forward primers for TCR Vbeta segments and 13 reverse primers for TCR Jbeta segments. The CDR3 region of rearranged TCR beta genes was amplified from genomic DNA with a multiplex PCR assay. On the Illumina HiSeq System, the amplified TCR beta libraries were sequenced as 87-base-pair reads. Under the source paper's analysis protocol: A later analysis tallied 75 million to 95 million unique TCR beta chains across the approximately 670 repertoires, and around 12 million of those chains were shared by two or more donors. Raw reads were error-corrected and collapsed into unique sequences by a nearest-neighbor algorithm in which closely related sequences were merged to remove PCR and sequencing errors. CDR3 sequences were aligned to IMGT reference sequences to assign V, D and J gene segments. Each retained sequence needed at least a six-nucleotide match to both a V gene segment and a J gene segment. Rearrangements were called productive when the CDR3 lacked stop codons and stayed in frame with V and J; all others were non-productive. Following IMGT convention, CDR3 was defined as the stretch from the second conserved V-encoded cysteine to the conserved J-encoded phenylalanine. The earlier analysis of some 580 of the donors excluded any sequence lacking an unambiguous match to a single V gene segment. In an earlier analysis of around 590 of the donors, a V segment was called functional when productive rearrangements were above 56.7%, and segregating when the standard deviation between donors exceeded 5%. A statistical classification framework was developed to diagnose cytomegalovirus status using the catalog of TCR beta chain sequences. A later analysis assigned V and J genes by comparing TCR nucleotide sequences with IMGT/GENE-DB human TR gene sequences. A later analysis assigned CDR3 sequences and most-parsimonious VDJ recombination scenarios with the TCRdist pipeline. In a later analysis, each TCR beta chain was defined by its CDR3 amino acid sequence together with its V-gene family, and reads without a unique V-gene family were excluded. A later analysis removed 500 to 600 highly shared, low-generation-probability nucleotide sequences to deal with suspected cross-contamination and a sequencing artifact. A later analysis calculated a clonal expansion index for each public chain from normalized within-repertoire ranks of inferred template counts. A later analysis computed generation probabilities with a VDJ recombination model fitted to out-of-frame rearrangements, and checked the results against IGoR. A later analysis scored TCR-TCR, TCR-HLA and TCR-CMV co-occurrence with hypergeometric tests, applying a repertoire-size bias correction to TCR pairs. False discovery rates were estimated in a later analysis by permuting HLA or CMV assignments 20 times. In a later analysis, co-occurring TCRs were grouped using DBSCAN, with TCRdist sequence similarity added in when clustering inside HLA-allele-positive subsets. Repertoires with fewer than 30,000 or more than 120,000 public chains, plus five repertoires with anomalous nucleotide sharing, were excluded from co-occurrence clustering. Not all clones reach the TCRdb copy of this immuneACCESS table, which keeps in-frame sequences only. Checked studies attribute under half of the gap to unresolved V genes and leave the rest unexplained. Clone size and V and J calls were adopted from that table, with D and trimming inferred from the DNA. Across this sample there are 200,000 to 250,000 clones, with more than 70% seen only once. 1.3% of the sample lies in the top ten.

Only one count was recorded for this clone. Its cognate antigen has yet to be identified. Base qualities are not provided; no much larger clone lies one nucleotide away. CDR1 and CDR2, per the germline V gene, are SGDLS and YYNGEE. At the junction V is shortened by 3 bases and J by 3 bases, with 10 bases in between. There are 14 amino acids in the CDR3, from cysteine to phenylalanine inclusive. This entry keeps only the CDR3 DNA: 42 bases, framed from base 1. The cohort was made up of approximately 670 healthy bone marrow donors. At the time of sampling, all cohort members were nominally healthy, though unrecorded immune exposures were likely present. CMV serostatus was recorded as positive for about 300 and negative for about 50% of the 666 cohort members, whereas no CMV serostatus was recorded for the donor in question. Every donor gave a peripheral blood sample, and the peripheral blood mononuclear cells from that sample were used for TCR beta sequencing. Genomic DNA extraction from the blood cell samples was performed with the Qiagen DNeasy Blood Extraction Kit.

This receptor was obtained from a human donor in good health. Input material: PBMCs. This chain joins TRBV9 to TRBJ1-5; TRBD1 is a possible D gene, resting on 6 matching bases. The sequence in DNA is TGTGCCAGCAGCGGCGGACAGATCAATCAGCCCCAGCATTTT. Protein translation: CASSGGQINQPQHF.